These T cell receptor beta chains were read from a single sample in a study of blood T cells in healthy people across ages. TCRdb redid the calling of the 5' RACE reads with MiXCR, one entry per CDR3 protein. The sample has fewer than 1 million distinct CDR3 sequences, around 45% seen once; the top ten hold about 19%. The specimen was blood. The origin of the receptors is a man in his sixties in good health. Each CDR3 is given with its conserved first and last residue. The D gene is left open where the match is weak. Clone size is given for some rows only: seen once, a few or many times, or a class if the clone is expanded.

j_call: TRBJ2-7
d_call: .
clone_size: .
v_call: TRBV19
cdr3_aa: CASSPKEVRGLYEQYF
cdr3_nt: TGTGCCAGTAGTCCCAAGGAAGTGCGGGGCTTATACGAGCAGTACTTC

j_call: TRBJ2-1
d_call: TRBD2
clone_size: .
v_call: TRBV7-9
cdr3_aa: CASSTPGTSGVSSYNEQFF
cdr3_nt: TGTGCCAGCAGCACTCCGGGGACTAGCGGGGTTAGCTCCTACAATGAGCAGTTCTTC

j_call: TRBJ2-3
d_call: .
clone_size: .
v_call: TRBV4-1
cdr3_aa: CASSPTPRGLRDTQYF
cdr3_nt: TGCGCCAGCAGCCCGACCCCTAGAGGTCTAAGGGATACGCAGTATTTT

j_call: TRBJ2-7
d_call: TRBD1
clone_size: .
v_call: TRBV18
cdr3_aa: CASSPLGQANSYEQYF
cdr3_nt: TGTGCCAGCTCACCACTGGGACAGGCGAACTCCTACGAGCAGTACTTC

j_call: TRBJ2-1
d_call: .
clone_size: few
v_call: TRBV29-1
cdr3_aa: CSVGGRREGTYNEQFF
cdr3_nt: TGCAGCGTTGGAGGTCGGAGGGAAGGCACCTACAATGAGCAGTTCTTC

j_call: TRBJ2-4
d_call: .
clone_size: .
v_call: TRBV6-1
cdr3_aa: CASQTVAKNIQYF
cdr3_nt: TGTGCCAGCCAAACCGTAGCCAAAAACATTCAGTACTTC

j_call: TRBJ1-2
d_call: .
clone_size: .
v_call: TRBV12-3/TRBV12-4
cdr3_aa: CASSLGLTPNYGYTF
cdr3_nt: TGTGCCAGCAGTCTAGGACTGACACCCAACTATGGCTACACCTTC

j_call: TRBJ2-7
d_call: TRBD2
clone_size: .
v_call: TRBV7-9
cdr3_aa: CASSHGGRYEQYF
cdr3_nt: TGTGCCAGCAGCCACGGCGGGAGGTACGAGCAGTACTTC

j_call: TRBJ2-7
d_call: TRBD2
clone_size: .
v_call: TRBV4-1
cdr3_aa: CASSQVVAGDEQYF
cdr3_nt: TGCGCCAGCAGCCAAGTGGTAGCGGGGGACGAGCAGTACTTC

j_call: TRBJ2-5
d_call: .
clone_size: .
v_call: TRBV20-1
cdr3_aa: CSARGPTSLQETQYF
cdr3_nt: TGCAGTGCTAGGGGACCAACTAGTTTGCAAGAGACCCAGTACTTC

j_call: TRBJ2-3
d_call: .
clone_size: many
v_call: TRBV4-2
cdr3_aa: CASSQDSRGGLSQYF
cdr3_nt: TGTGCCAGCAGCCAAGATTCGAGGGGGGGGCTATCGCAGTATTTT

j_call: TRBJ1-5
d_call: .
clone_size: few
v_call: TRBV20-1
cdr3_aa: CSASPGRDNQPQHF
cdr3_nt: TGCAGTGCTAGCCCCGGCAGGGACAATCAGCCCCAGCATTTT

j_call: TRBJ1-1
d_call: TRBD1
clone_size: .
v_call: TRBV4-1
cdr3_aa: CASSQGQGARKNTEAFF
cdr3_nt: TGCGCCAGCAGCCAGGGACAGGGGGCTAGGAAGAACACTGAAGCTTTCTTT

j_call: TRBJ2-7
d_call: TRBD2
clone_size: .
v_call: TRBV2
cdr3_aa: CASSDRLAGGTYEQYF
cdr3_nt: TGTGCCAGCAGTGACAGACTAGCGGGGGGCACCTACGAGCAGTACTTC

j_call: TRBJ1-2
d_call: .
clone_size: .
v_call: TRBV27
cdr3_aa: CASSVGNNYGYTF
cdr3_nt: TGTGCCAGCAGTGTCGGGAATAACTATGGCTACACCTTC

j_call: TRBJ2-7
d_call: TRBD2
clone_size: few
v_call: TRBV7-2
cdr3_aa: CASSPKTSGGYYEQYF
cdr3_nt: TGTGCCAGCAGCCCAAAGACTAGCGGGGGGTACTACGAGCAGTACTTC

j_call: TRBJ1-2
d_call: TRBD1
clone_size: .
v_call: TRBV12-3/TRBV12-4
cdr3_aa: CASTRDRRNYGYTF
cdr3_nt: TGTGCCAGCACCCGGGACAGGAGAAACTATGGCTACACCTTC

j_call: TRBJ2-3
d_call: .
clone_size: .
v_call: TRBV20-1
cdr3_aa: CSVLASRTDTQYF
cdr3_nt: TGCAGTGTTTTAGCCTCTCGCACAGATACGCAGTATTTT

j_call: TRBJ2-3
d_call: .
clone_size: few
v_call: TRBV6-2/TRBV6-3
cdr3_aa: CASSGRGVGTDTQYF
cdr3_nt: TGTGCCAGCAGTGGCAGGGGTGTGGGCACAGATACGCAGTATTTT

j_call: TRBJ1-2
d_call: .
clone_size: .
v_call: TRBV6-2/TRBV6-3
cdr3_aa: CASSYRAGQNRANYGYTF
cdr3_nt: TGTGCCAGCAGTTACCGGGCGGGACAAAATCGGGCTAACTATGGCTACACCTTC

j_call: TRBJ1-6
d_call: .
clone_size: .
v_call: TRBV20-1
cdr3_aa: CSAGDLAPSSYNSPLHF
cdr3_nt: TGCAGTGCTGGAGATCTGGCGCCGAGCTCCTATAATTCACCCCTCCACTTT

j_call: TRBJ2-7
d_call: TRBD1
clone_size: .
v_call: TRBV3-1
cdr3_aa: CASSWDGQGTYEQYF
cdr3_nt: TGTGCCAGCAGCTGGGATGGACAGGGGACCTACGAGCAGTACTTC

j_call: TRBJ2-1
d_call: .
clone_size: many
v_call: TRBV7-9
cdr3_aa: CASSSASYNEQFF
cdr3_nt: TGTGCCAGCAGCTCTGCATCCTACAATGAGCAGTTCTTC

j_call: TRBJ2-7
d_call: .
clone_size: .
v_call: TRBV7-2
cdr3_aa: CASSLGTTRTYEQYF
cdr3_nt: TGTGCCAGCAGCTTAGGCACTACCAGGACCTACGAGCAGTACTTC

j_call: TRBJ2-3
d_call: .
clone_size: .
v_call: TRBV3-1
cdr3_aa: CASSQGARGLTDTQYF
cdr3_nt: TGTGCCAGCAGCCAAGGGGCGCGGGGGCTGACAGATACGCAGTATTTT

j_call: TRBJ2-1
d_call: .
clone_size: few
v_call: TRBV5-1
cdr3_aa: CASSPGHLYNEQFF
cdr3_nt: TGCGCCAGCAGTCCGGGACATCTTTACAATGAGCAGTTCTTC

j_call: TRBJ2-1
d_call: TRBD1
clone_size: .
v_call: TRBV24-1
cdr3_aa: CATSDASGTAPYNEQFF
cdr3_nt: TGTGCCACCAGTGATGCCTCCGGGACAGCTCCTTACAATGAGCAGTTCTTC

j_call: TRBJ2-3
d_call: .
clone_size: .
v_call: TRBV7-9
cdr3_aa: CASSHHRTETTLTDTQYF
cdr3_nt: TGTGCCAGCAGCCATCATCGGACTGAAACCACCCTCACAGATACGCAGTATTTT

j_call: TRBJ2-7
d_call: .
clone_size: few
v_call: TRBV12-3/TRBV12-4
cdr3_aa: CASSPTGASGTYEQYF
cdr3_nt: TGTGCCAGCAGTCCTACGGGGGCTAGCGGCACCTACGAGCAGTACTTC

j_call: TRBJ2-5
d_call: TRBD2
clone_size: .
v_call: TRBV7-2
cdr3_aa: CASSSAGTRLETQYF
cdr3_nt: TGTGCCAGCAGCTCCGCCGGGACTAGGTTGGAGACCCAGTACTTC

j_call: TRBJ2-5
d_call: .
clone_size: .
v_call: TRBV6-5
cdr3_aa: CASSYLGKETQYF
cdr3_nt: TGTGCCAGCAGTTATCTGGGGAAGGAGACCCAGTACTTC

j_call: TRBJ2-7
d_call: TRBD2
clone_size: .
v_call: TRBV6-2/TRBV6-3
cdr3_aa: CASSTIPDSGRTYEQYF
cdr3_nt: TGTGCCAGCAGTACGATCCCGGACAGCGGGAGGACGTACGAGCAGTACTTC

j_call: TRBJ1-2
d_call: .
clone_size: few
v_call: TRBV7-9
cdr3_aa: CASSFGAGTGGNYGYTF
cdr3_nt: TGTGCCAGCAGCTTCGGTGCCGGTACCGGAGGAAACTATGGCTACACCTTC

j_call: TRBJ1-2
d_call: .
clone_size: .
v_call: TRBV20-1
cdr3_aa: CSATDRYYGYTF
cdr3_nt: TGCAGTGCCACAGACAGATACTATGGCTACACCTTC

j_call: TRBJ1-5
d_call: TRBD1
clone_size: .
v_call: TRBV3-1
cdr3_aa: CASSETGTGLGSNQPQHF
cdr3_nt: TGTGCCAGCAGCGAGACCGGGACAGGGCTGGGTAGCAATCAGCCCCAGCATTTT

j_call: TRBJ2-1
d_call: TRBD2
clone_size: .
v_call: TRBV11-3
cdr3_aa: CASSLEGLAGEISYNEQFF
cdr3_nt: TGTGCCAGCAGCTTAGAAGGGCTAGCGGGGGAGATCTCCTACAATGAGCAGTTCTTC

j_call: TRBJ2-7
d_call: TRBD1
clone_size: few
v_call: TRBV6-2/TRBV6-3
cdr3_aa: CASSSDRFSYEQYF
cdr3_nt: TGTGCCAGCAGTTCGGACAGGTTCTCCTACGAGCAGTACTTC

j_call: TRBJ1-2
d_call: TRBD1
clone_size: .
v_call: TRBV6-5
cdr3_aa: CASSYIGTGGSNYGYTF
cdr3_nt: TGTGCCAGCAGTTACATCGGGACAGGGGGGAGTAACTATGGCTACACCTTC

j_call: TRBJ2-3
d_call: TRBD2
clone_size: .
v_call: TRBV20-1
cdr3_aa: CSAPSTAGGLRDTQYF
cdr3_nt: TGCAGTGCTCCTTCCACAGCGGGGGGACTCAGAGATACGCAGTATTTT

j_call: TRBJ2-5
d_call: .
clone_size: few
v_call: TRBV20-1
cdr3_aa: CSARAPQGRETQYF
cdr3_nt: TGCAGTGCTAGAGCTCCCCAGGGTCGAGAGACCCAGTACTTC

j_call: TRBJ1-4
d_call: .
clone_size: few
v_call: TRBV4-1
cdr3_aa: CASSLQTVNEKLFF
cdr3_nt: TGCGCCAGCTCACTTCAAACAGTTAATGAAAAACTGTTTTTT

j_call: TRBJ2-3
d_call: .
clone_size: .
v_call: TRBV29-1
cdr3_aa: CSVPGGYRTDTQYF
cdr3_nt: TGCAGCGTCCCAGGTGGATACAGAACAGATACGCAGTATTTT

j_call: TRBJ2-1
d_call: TRBD2
clone_size: few
v_call: TRBV9
cdr3_aa: CASSTRLAGGTYNEQFF
cdr3_nt: TGTGCCAGCAGCACCCGACTAGCGGGGGGGACCTACAATGAGCAGTTCTTC